This entry lists 26 T cell receptor beta chains sequenced from one sample in a study of cytomegalovirus exposure and HLA in healthy donors listed by TCRdb under 2017. Receptor libraries were prepared by the immunoSEQ multiplex PCR assay. For the multiplex PCR, a mixture combining 60 forward primers for TCR Vbeta segments and 13 reverse primers for TCR Jbeta segments was used. Held by TCRdb, this immuneACCESS table contains in-frame sequences only and omits some clones. Under half of the omission traces to an unresolved V gene where checked; the cause of the rest is unknown. The sample table shows 150,000 or so clones, and over 70% are seen once. Over 13% of the sample comes from the top ten. The sequenced sample was PBMCs. The receptors were sampled from a woman in her forties in good health and CMV-seronegative.

This clone was detected once. The rearrangement joins TRBV9 to TRBJ2-3, with 8 nucleotides matching TRBD2. CDR1 and CDR2 (germline): SGDLS, YYNGEE. V was pared by 4 bases and J by 2 bases, with 6 bases of the junction left unmatched. This CDR3 region has 15 residues. CDR3 in DNA: TGTGCCAGCAGCTCCAGCGGGGGAGACACAGATACGCAGTATTTT. This encodes CASSSSGGDTDTQYF. Full variable domain (rest looked up from reference TRBV9 and TRBJ2-3): DSGVTQTPKHLITATGQRVTLRCSPRSGDLSVYWYQQSLDQGLQFLIQYYNGEERAKGNILERFSAQQFPDLHSELNLSSLELGDSALYFCASSSSGGDTDTQYFGPGTRLTVL.

DNA of the CDR3: TGTGCCAGCAGTCATGCACGGGTGCCAGATACGCAGTATTTT. Translating gives CASSHARVPDTQYF. The chain has TRBV11-3 and TRBJ2-3; no firm D call. Germline CDR1 reads SGHNT; CDR2 reads YENEEA. The CDR3 length is 14 residues. Trimming stripped 6 bases from V and 4 bases from J, with 14 bases between. The full variable domain, its missing parts supplied by reference TRBV11-3 and TRBJ2-3, is EAGVVQSPRYKIIEKKQPVAFWCNPISGHNTLYWYLQNLGQGPELLIRYENEEAVDDSQLPKDRFSAERLKGVDSTLKIQPAELGDSAVYLCASSHARVPDTQYFGPGTRLTVL.

This sequence joins TRBV2 and TRBJ1-5; no clear D gene. Trimming stripped 8 bases from V and 5 bases from J, with 19 bases between. CDR1 and CDR2 from the germline V gene are SNHLY and FYNNEI. The CDR3 is 15 amino acids. CDR3 sequence (DNA): TGTGCCAGCCGGCTAAACGGCCAACTAGATCAGCCCCAGCATTTT. Translated: CASRLNGQLDQPQHF.

Concerning this clone itself: The junction differs from germline at one of its ends, possibly a read error. This rearrangement joins TRBV7-9 to TRBJ2-6; 11 bases agree with TRBD1. The CDR3 has 18 amino acids. Germline CDR1 SEHNR, CDR2 FQNEAQ (reference sequence). The CDR3 sequence is CSSSLGDRGRTGANVLTF. Written as DNA, the CDR3 is TGTTCCAGCAGCTTAGGGGACAGGGGGAGAACTGGGGCCAACGTCCTGACTTTC.

This sequence joins TRBV28 and TRBJ1-3; D gene unclear. CDR1 MDHEN and CDR2 SYDVKM come from the germline V gene. V was clipped by 7 bases and J by 2 bases, with 12 bases between them. The length of the CDR3 is 14 residues. The CDR3 sequence is CASTVPSAGNTIYF. The CDR3 DNA reads TGTGCCAGCACCGTTCCAAGCGCTGGAAACACCATATATTTT.

The chain couples TRBV4-3 to TRBJ2-1, with 7 nucleotides matching TRBD1. Germline CDR1 LGHNA, CDR2 YSLEER. This CDR3 spans 13 amino acids. V shed 2 bases and J 9 bases; nucleotides not matched to a gene: 4. The CDR3 DNA follows: TGCGCCAGCAGCCAAAGAGGGGGCACTGAGCAGTTCTTC. Protein product: CASSQRGGTEQFF.

The rearrangement uses TRBV6-1 and TRBJ1-4; D gene ambiguous. V gave up 5 bases and J gave up 8 bases, with 15 bases separating them. Germline V gene sequence: CDR1 MNHNS, CDR2 SASEGT. The CDR3 length is 14 residues. CDR3 DNA sequence: TGTGCCAGCAGTTCACAGAATCGCAGGGAAAAACTGTTTTTT. This sequence encodes CASSSQNRREKLFF.

This clone was observed once. The rearrangement joins TRBV7-9 to TRBJ2-3; 8 bases agree with TRBD1. CDR1 and CDR2 from the germline V gene are SEHNR and FQNEAQ (reference sequence). This CDR3 has 12 residues. V lost 6 bases and J lost 7; bases outside the gene matches: 3. CDR3 protein: CASRRQGNTQYF. CDR3 DNA sequence: TGTGCCAGCAGACGACAGGGGAATACGCAGTATTTT.

The V gene is TRBV7-2, the J gene TRBJ1-1, with D tentatively TRBD1 (6 bases). The CDR3 covers 13 residues. Trimming shortened V by 5 bases and J by 1 base, and 8 bases separated the two germline ends. CDR1 and CDR2 (germline): SGHTA, FQGNSA. CDR3 sequence: CASSTGQNTEAFF. The CDR3 region has the DNA TGTGCCAGCAGCACGGGACAGAACACTGAAGCTTTCTTT.

This clone was seen just once. V is TRBV7-9 and J is TRBJ1-2; TRBD1 matches 8 bases. With 4 bases clipped from V and 4 bases from J, the junction kept 5 bases outside the gene matches. Germline V lookup: CDR1 SEHNR, CDR2 FQNEAQ (reference sequence). The CDR3 length is 14 residues. The CDR3 protein is CASSSDRVSYGYTF. DNA of the CDR3: TGTGCCAGCAGCTCGGACAGGGTTTCCTATGGCTACACCTTC.

In this sample, this clone turned up a few times. J is TRBJ2-7 and V is TRBV29-1; TRBD2 matches 12 bases. Unmatched junction bases numbered 5, after V lost 8 bases and J lost 3 bases. CDR1 is SQVTM, CDR2 ANQGSEA, per germline. There are 13 residues in the CDR3. CDR3 loop: CSFRTSGIYEQYF. The CDR3 nucleotides are TGCAGCTTCCGGACTAGCGGGATCTACGAGCAGTACTTC.

This chain connects TRBV6-1 to TRBJ2-5; possibly TRBD2 for D (5 bases). Trimming took off 6 bases at V and 2 bases at J, with 10 bases between the two ends. The CDR3 extends over 13 amino acids. The germline gives CDR1 MNHNS, CDR2 SASEGT. As DNA, the CDR3 is TGTGCCAGCAGCCGGGATCTACAAGAGACCCAGTACTTC. Protein: CASSRDLQETQYF.

The sample holds a few counts of this clone. The J gene is TRBJ1-1, the V gene TRBV20-1, with 9 bases that match TRBD1. V lost 6 bases to trimming and J lost 6 bases; unmatched junction nucleotides: 2. Germline V gene sequence: CDR1 DFQATT, CDR2 SNEGSKA (reference sequence). CDR3 length: 11 amino acids. The CDR3 nucleotides read TGCAGTGCCGGGACAGGGTCTGAAGCTTTCTTT. It is translated as CSAGTGSEAFF.

The rearrangement joins TRBV4-3 to TRBJ1-3; 8 nucleotides line up with TRBD1. Trimming cost V 4 bases and J 1 base; bases outside gene matches: 6. From germline, CDR1 is LGHNA and CDR2 YSLEER. The CDR3 is 16 residues long. CDR3 amino acids: CASSPRGPASGNTIYF. The CDR3 DNA sequence: TGCGCCAGCAGCCCCAGGGGGCCCGCATCTGGAAACACCATATATTTT.

The chain has TRBV5-1 and TRBJ2-5; 7 nucleotides line up with TRBD2. The CDR3 runs to 14 residues. Germline V CDR1 and CDR2: SGHRS, YFSETQ. V shed 0 bases and J 9 bases; nucleotides not matched to a gene: 8. In nucleotides, the CDR3 is TGCGCCAGCAGCTTGGCCCCAAACAGCGGGGCCCAGTACTTC. It codes for CASSLAPNSGAQYF.

This clone was observed once. This chain connects TRBV6-5 to TRBJ1-1, with D unclear. Trimming took 0 bases from V and 1 from J, leaving 6 bases between them. CDR1 MNHEY and CDR2 SVGAGI come from the germline V gene. The CDR3 length is 14 residues. CDR3 in amino acids: CASSYSRGNTEAFF. The CDR3 nucleotides are TGTGCCAGCAGTTACTCGAGAGGGAACACTGAAGCTTTCTTT.

The rearrangement links TRBV5-4 to TRBJ1-2; no clear D gene. The length of the CDR3 is 15 residues. V was clipped by 1 base and J by 0 bases, with 10 bases between them. CDR1 and CDR2 from the germline V gene are SGHNT and YYREEE (reference sequence). For the CDR3, the DNA is TGTGCCAGCAGCTTGCAGGCGATAGCTAACTATGGCTACACCTTC. It is translated as CASSLQAIANYGYTF.

The chain links TRBV11-2 to TRBJ1-4; no clear D gene. Germline CDR1 reads SGHAT; CDR2 reads FQNNGV. The ends were cut back, 0 bases at V and 12 bases at J, with 8 bases in the middle. The CDR3 is made up of 12 amino acids. DNA of the CDR3: TGTGCCAGCAGCTTAGACCGGGGAGAACTGTTTTTT. It codes for CASSLDRGELFF.

This rearrangement joins TRBV11-2 to TRBJ2-1, with TRBD2 as a possible D gene (5 bases). CDR3 length equals 18 residues. V was trimmed by 3 bases and J by 7 bases, leaving 25 bases between them. Germline V lookup: CDR1 SGHAT, CDR2 FQNNGV. CDR3 sequence reads: CASSLLRDPSRVQNEQFF. The CDR3, as DNA: TGTGCCAGCAGCTTGCTCCGAGACCCGTCGAGGGTGCAGAATGAGCAGTTCTTC.

This sequence joins TRBV14 and TRBJ2-5; a weak D match, TRBD1 (6 bases). Germline values: CDR1 SGHDN, CDR2 FVKESK. This CDR3 region has 15 residues. V gave up 4 bases and J gave up 4 bases, with 16 bases separating them. CDR3: CASSPPLQGRETQYF. The CDR3 DNA is TGTGCCAGCAGCCCACCTTTACAGGGTCGAGAGACCCAGTACTTC.

This clone was counted between two and nine times. The CDR3 loop reads CASSDREDSPLHF. The CDR3 DNA sequence: TGTGCCAGCAGTGACAGGGAGGATTCACCCCTCCACTTT. The rearrangement uses TRBV2 and TRBJ1-6; maybe TRBD1 (5 bases). This CDR3 spans 13 amino acids. Germline CDR1 and CDR2: SNHLY and FYNNEI. V was cut by 3 bases and J by 8 bases, with 8 bases left in between.

The gene calls are TRBV9 and TRBJ2-2; weak D call: TRBD1 (6 bases). There are 16 residues in the CDR3. From germline, CDR1 is SGDLS and CDR2 YYNGEE. V lost 4 bases and J lost 6, with 19 bases in between. This chain's CDR3 is CASSSNRVAAAGELFF. In nucleotides, the CDR3 is TGTGCCAGCAGCTCCAACAGGGTAGCCGCGGCCGGGGAGCTGTTTTTT.

The chain recombines TRBV7-8 with TRBJ2-3, with D possibly matching TRBD1 (5 bases). V was shortened by 2 bases and J by 6 bases, with 6 bases between the two germline ends. The germline V gene encodes CDR1 SGHVS and CDR2 FQNEAQ. The CDR3 length is 12 residues. The chain's CDR3 is CASSLKGDTQYF. CDR3 bases: TGTGCCAGCAGCTTAAAGGGGGATACGCAGTATTTT.

The rearrangement uses TRBV10-1 and TRBJ2-1; 10 bases are a match to TRBD2. This CDR3 has 15 residues. The germline V gene encodes CDR1 WNHNN and CDR2 SYGVQD (reference sequence). V was pared by 3 bases and J by 7 bases, with 6 bases of the junction left unmatched. CDR3 in amino acids: CASSDPAGGHNEQFF. As DNA, the CDR3 is TGCGCCAGCAGTGACCCAGCGGGGGGGCATAATGAGCAGTTCTTC.

The chain combines TRBV2 with TRBJ2-1; 7 bases are shared with TRBD1. This CDR3 contains 14 residues. Germline CDR1 reads SNHLY; CDR2 reads FYNNEI. Trimming removed 5 bases from V and 4 bases from J; junction bases left unmatched: 5. The CDR3 sequence: CASSKRQGYNEQFF. The CDR3 DNA reads TGTGCCAGCAGTAAGCGACAGGGTTACAATGAGCAGTTCTTC.

This clone came up a few times. The rearrangement links TRBV7-7 to TRBJ2-3; the match to TRBD2 covers 7 bases. The CDR3 consists of 18 residues. From germline, CDR1 is SSHAT and CDR2 FNYEAQ (reference sequence). V shed 0 bases and J 1 base; nucleotides not matched to a gene: 10. CDR3 residues: CASSLASRASGRTDTQYF. The CDR3 DNA sequence: TGTGCCAGCAGCTTAGCGTCCAGGGCTAGCGGACGCACAGATACGCAGTATTTT.